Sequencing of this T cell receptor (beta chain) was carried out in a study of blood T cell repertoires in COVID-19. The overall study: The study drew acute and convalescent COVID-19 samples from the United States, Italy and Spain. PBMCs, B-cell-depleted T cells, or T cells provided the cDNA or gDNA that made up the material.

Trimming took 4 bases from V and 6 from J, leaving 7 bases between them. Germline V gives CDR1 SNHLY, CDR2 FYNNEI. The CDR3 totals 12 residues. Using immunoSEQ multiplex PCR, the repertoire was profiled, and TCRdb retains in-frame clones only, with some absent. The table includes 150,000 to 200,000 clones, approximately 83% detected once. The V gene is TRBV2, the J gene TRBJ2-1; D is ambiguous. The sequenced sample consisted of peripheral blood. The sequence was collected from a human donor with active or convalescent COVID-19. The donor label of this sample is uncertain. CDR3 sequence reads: CASSGGVNEQFF. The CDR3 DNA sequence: TGTGCCAGCAGTGGAGGAGTCAATGAGCAGTTCTTC.